The rows below give T cell receptor beta chains drawn from one sample of a study of cytomegalovirus exposure and HLA in healthy donors. This table comes from immunoSEQ multiplex PCR, and its TCRdb copy is limited to in-frame clones, with some not included. The sample lists around 64,000 clones, 80% to 90% occurring once. The specimen sequenced was PBMCs. These TCRs come from a woman aged 25 to 39 in good health and CMV-seronegative. Both conserved end residues are part of each CDR3. The D gene is left open where the match is weak. Clone sizes are given selectively: once, few, many, or a class where the clone is expanded.

V gene: TRBV14
J gene: TRBJ2-1
D gene: TRBD2
clone size: .
CDR3 DNA: TGTGCCAGCAGCCAAGCTAGGACTAGCGGGACGATCTCCTACAATGAGCAGTTCTTC
CDR3 protein: CASSQARTSGTISYNEQFF

V gene: TRBV7-3
J gene: TRBJ2-7
D gene: TRBD2
clone size: .
CDR3 DNA: TGTGCCAGCAGCTTAATGGGACTAGCGGGAGGAATCGACGAGCAGTACTTC
CDR3 protein: CASSLMGLAGGIDEQYF

V gene: TRBV19
J gene: TRBJ1-5
D gene: .
clone size: few
CDR3 DNA: TGTGCCAGTAGTATAGCTTTGAGCAATCAGCCCCAGCATTTT
CDR3 protein: CASSIALSNQPQHF

V gene: TRBV7-9
J gene: TRBJ2-2
D gene: TRBD2
clone size: .
CDR3 DNA: TGTGCCAGCAGCTTTGCTAGCGGGAGGACGAACACCGGGGAGCTGTTTTTT
CDR3 protein: CASSFASGRTNTGELFF

V gene: TRBV21-1
J gene: TRBJ2-1
D gene: .
clone size: .
CDR3 DNA: TGTGCCAGCAGCAAAGGGGGGACAGCGGGAGATAAGAGGCATGAGCAGTTCTTC
CDR3 protein: CASSKGGTAGDKRHEQFF

V gene: TRBV27
J gene: TRBJ1-6
D gene: .
clone size: .
CDR3 DNA: TGTGCCAGCGGAATAACAGGGATAGGCTCACCCCTCCACTTT
CDR3 protein: CASGITGIGSPLHF

V gene: TRBV28
J gene: TRBJ2-7
D gene: .
clone size: .
CDR3 DNA: TGTGCCAGCAGTTTAACGGAGGGAGACTACGAGCAGTACTTC
CDR3 protein: CASSLTEGDYEQYF

V gene: TRBV11-2
J gene: TRBJ2-7
D gene: .
clone size: .
CDR3 DNA: TGTGCCAGCAGCCCCTTGTGGGACTCCCCCTACGAGCAGTACTTC
CDR3 protein: CASSPLWDSPYEQYF

V gene: TRBV18
J gene: TRBJ1-2
D gene: .
clone size: .
CDR3 DNA: TGTGCCAGCTCACCATCTCATCTGGATACGGGGGGCTACACCTTC
CDR3 protein: CASSPSHLDTGGYTF

V gene: TRBV5-1
J gene: TRBJ1-1
D gene: TRBD1
clone size: once
CDR3 DNA: TGCGCCAGCAGCCTAGACAGGGGGATCGAAAACACTGAAGCTTTCTTT
CDR3 protein: CASSLDRGIENTEAFF

V gene: TRBV19
J gene: TRBJ2-2
D gene: .
clone size: .
CDR3 DNA: TGTGCCAGTAGTATATTGGGGGCAGTGAACACCGGGGAGCTGTTTTTT
CDR3 protein: CASSILGAVNTGELFF

V gene: TRBV7-3
J gene: TRBJ1-1
D gene: TRBD1
clone size: .
CDR3 DNA: TGTGCCAGCAGCCCCCGGGGGACAGCCGATGAAGCTTTCTTT
CDR3 protein: CASSPRGTADEAFF

V gene: TRBV19
J gene: TRBJ1-4
D gene: TRBD1
clone size: few
CDR3 DNA: TGTGCCAGTAGAAGGACAGGGGCAACTAATGAAAAACTGTTTTTT
CDR3 protein: CASRRTGATNEKLFF

V gene: TRBV19
J gene: TRBJ2-7
D gene: .
clone size: .
CDR3 DNA: TGTGCCAGTAGTATAGAGTGGGGCGCCGCGGACCTACTAGAGCAGTACTTC
CDR3 protein: CASSIEWGAADLLEQYF

V gene: TRBV29-1
J gene: TRBJ1-1
D gene: TRBD1
clone size: .
CDR3 DNA: TGCAGCGTTGAAGGCGGGACAGGGGGGACTGAAGCTTTCTTT
CDR3 protein: CSVEGGTGGTEAFF

V gene: TRBV18
J gene: TRBJ2-1
D gene: TRBD2
clone size: .
CDR3 DNA: TGTGCCAGCTCACCACCGAATGGACTAGCGGTCTACAATGAGCAGTTCTTC
CDR3 protein: CASSPPNGLAVYNEQFF

V gene: TRBV9
J gene: TRBJ2-3
D gene: .
clone size: .
CDR3 DNA: TGTGCCAGCAGCGTCCGGGAAGTCACAGATACGCAGTATTTT
CDR3 protein: CASSVREVTDTQYF

V gene: TRBV5-4
J gene: TRBJ2-6
D gene: .
clone size: few
CDR3 DNA: TGTGCCAGCAGCCTGGTGGGGACAGGGGCCAACGTCCTGACTTTC
CDR3 protein: CASSLVGTGANVLTF

V gene: TRBV5-1
J gene: TRBJ1-3
D gene: TRBD1
clone size: few
CDR3 DNA: TGCGCCAGCAGCTTGGATGGCAGGGGGCGAGGAAACACCATATATTTT
CDR3 protein: CASSLDGRGRGNTIYF

V gene: TRBV27
J gene: TRBJ1-2
D gene: TRBD1
clone size: .
CDR3 DNA: TGTGCCAGCAGTTTTGGATTCGGACAGGGTTCCTATGGCTACACCTTC
CDR3 protein: CASSFGFGQGSYGYTF

V gene: TRBV28
J gene: TRBJ1-4
D gene: TRBD1
clone size: few
CDR3 DNA: TGTGCCAGCAGAGAGAGGGGGCTGAGGGCTAATGAAAAACTGTTTTTT
CDR3 protein: CASRERGLRANEKLFF

V gene: TRBV19
J gene: TRBJ1-3
D gene: .
clone size: .
CDR3 DNA: TGTGCCAGTAGTATTTTACAGGGCTCGACGTCTGGAAACACCATATATTTT
CDR3 protein: CASSILQGSTSGNTIYF

V gene: TRBV7-9
J gene: TRBJ2-5
D gene: .
clone size: .
CDR3 DNA: TGTGCCAGCAGCCTGCCGGTAGAGCTTAGCAGGCAGGGTGGCAAGACCCAGTACTTC
CDR3 protein: CASSLPVELSRQGGKTQYF

V gene: TRBV28
J gene: TRBJ2-1
D gene: .
clone size: .
CDR3 DNA: TGTGCCAGCAGCCCCCGGCGGGGTACCTACAATGAGCAGTTCTTC
CDR3 protein: CASSPRRGTYNEQFF

V gene: TRBV7-9
J gene: TRBJ2-6
D gene: TRBD1
clone size: .
CDR3 DNA: TGTGCCAGCAGCTTAGTTCAGACAGGGGGCAAAGGCAACGTCCTGACTTTC
CDR3 protein: CASSLVQTGGKGNVLTF

V gene: TRBV5-1
J gene: TRBJ2-3
D gene: .
clone size: .
CDR3 DNA: TGCGCCAGCAGCTTGGACGGGGCAGATACGCAGTATTTT
CDR3 protein: CASSLDGADTQYF

V gene: TRBV4-1
J gene: TRBJ2-5
D gene: TRBD2
clone size: .
CDR3 DNA: TGCGCCAGCAGCCAAGATTTGCTAGCGGGAGGGGGACAAGAGACCCAGTACTTC
CDR3 protein: CASSQDLLAGGGQETQYF

V gene: TRBV6-5
J gene: TRBJ1-1
D gene: TRBD1
clone size: .
CDR3 DNA: TGTGCCAGCACCCTTGACAGGGGGCACACTGAAGCTTTCTTT
CDR3 protein: CASTLDRGHTEAFF

V gene: TRBV28
J gene: TRBJ1-4
D gene: TRBD1
clone size: once
CDR3 DNA: TGTGCCAGCAGTTTACAGGGGGCGGGTGAAAAACTGTTTTTT
CDR3 protein: CASSLQGAGEKLFF

V gene: TRBV28
J gene: TRBJ2-7
D gene: TRBD2
clone size: .
CDR3 DNA: TGTGCCAGCAGTAACCCGGGAGGAGCAAAGTCCTACGAGCAGTACTTC
CDR3 protein: CASSNPGGAKSYEQYF

V gene: TRBV6-4
J gene: TRBJ2-3
D gene: TRBD2
clone size: .
CDR3 DNA: TGTGCCAGCAGTGTCTTCAGCGGGGGCACAGATACGCAGTATTTT
CDR3 protein: CASSVFSGGTDTQYF

V gene: TRBV7-9
J gene: TRBJ2-7
D gene: TRBD2
clone size: .
CDR3 DNA: TGTGCCAGCAGCTTAAGGCGGGAGCATGAGCAGTACTTC
CDR3 protein: CASSLRREHEQYF

V gene: TRBV5-1
J gene: TRBJ2-3
D gene: TRBD2
clone size: .
CDR3 DNA: TGCGCCAGCAGCTTGGCGCTAGCGGGAGAGACAGATACGCAGTATTTT
CDR3 protein: CASSLALAGETDTQYF

V gene: TRBV7-2
J gene: TRBJ2-3
D gene: .
clone size: .
CDR3 DNA: TGTGCCAGCAGCGGATACAGGGTAGGGACAGATACGCAGTATTTT
CDR3 protein: CASSGYRVGTDTQYF

V gene: TRBV18
J gene: TRBJ2-7
D gene: TRBD2
clone size: .
CDR3 DNA: TGTGCCAGCTCCCCCCCGGGGGGGGAGCAGTACTTC
CDR3 protein: CASSPPGGEQYF

V gene: TRBV7-9
J gene: TRBJ1-2
D gene: TRBD1
clone size: medium-sized
CDR3 DNA: TGTGCCAGCAGCGGGGACAGGGGGCCGGACTATGGCTACACCTTC
CDR3 protein: CASSGDRGPDYGYTF

V gene: TRBV30
J gene: TRBJ2-5
D gene: .
clone size: .
CDR3 DNA: TGTGCCTGGAGTTTTTACGGGTGGGGCAAGACCCAGTACTTC
CDR3 protein: CAWSFYGWGKTQYF

V gene: TRBV28
J gene: TRBJ1-1
D gene: .
clone size: .
CDR3 DNA: TGTGCCAGCAGTCTGGGGGGGAACACTGAAGCTTTCTTT
CDR3 protein: CASSLGGNTEAFF

V gene: TRBV7-3
J gene: TRBJ2-7
D gene: .
clone size: .
CDR3 DNA: TGTGCCAGCAGCTTACGCGGACAGCCCTCCTACGAGCAGTACTTC
CDR3 protein: CASSLRGQPSYEQYF

V gene: TRBV18
J gene: TRBJ1-2
D gene: .
clone size: .
CDR3 DNA: TGTGCCAGCTCACTCAAGTGGAGGGTCTATGGCTACACCTTC
CDR3 protein: CASSLKWRVYGYTF

V gene: TRBV19
J gene: TRBJ1-2
D gene: .
clone size: .
CDR3 DNA: TGTGCCAGTAGTATAGATCCAACTGTCTATGGCTACACCTTC
CDR3 protein: CASSIDPTVYGYTF